A selection of T cell receptor beta chains follows, all from one sample in a study of blood T cell repertoires in COVID-19. TCRdb keeps only in-frame clones here, not all; method: immunoSEQ multiplex PCR. The data hold 200,000 to 300,000 clones, with 88% observed a single time. What was sequenced was PBMCs or T cells enriched from blood (not recorded which). Receptors were obtained from a woman between 40 and 55 years old who had been exposed to COVID-19. The CDR3 runs from the conserved cysteine through the conserved F or W. Each record gives: D gene, J gene, CDR3 length, V gene, clone size, CDR3 DNA, CDR3 protein. A D gene is named only where the DNA matches it firmly. Where a row states a size, it is once, few, many or the class of an expanded clone; other rows omit it.

.	TRBJ2-1	15	TRBV13	.	TGTGCCAGCAGCCTTCTGGGGCGGTCCTACAATGAGCAGTTCTTC	CASSLLGRSYNEQFF
TRBD2	TRBJ2-3	18	TRBV14	once	TGTGCCAGCAGCCGAACTAGCGGGGGCCCTATTGGCACAGATACGCAGTATTTT	CASSRTSGGPIGTDTQYF
.	TRBJ2-1	19	TRBV11-2	.	TGTGCCAGCAGCTTAGATGTAGCGGAGGGGTTTAGCTCCTACAATGAGCAGTTCTTC	CASSLDVAEGFSSYNEQFF
TRBD2	TRBJ2-1	16	TRBV7-6	.	TGTGCCAGCAGCCCCGGGGGGGTCCTCCTCTACAATGAGCAGTTCTTC	CASSPGGVLLYNEQFF
TRBD1	TRBJ1-1	15	TRBV19	.	TGTGCCACCTCGGACAGGGGGGCGATGAACACTGAAGCTTTCTTT	CATSDRGAMNTEAFF
TRBD2	TRBJ2-7	15	TRBV7-2	.	TGTGCCAGCAGCTTGGGGGGGGGACCTGGCTACGAGCAGTACTTC	CASSLGGGPGYEQYF
.	TRBJ2-2	14	TRBV12-5	.	TGTGCTAGTGGTTTGGTACGCGGGACTGGGGAGCTGTTTTTT	CASGLVRGTGELFF
.	TRBJ1-3	15	TRBV3-1/TRBV3-2	.	TGTGCCAGCAGCCAAGCATCCGGGACTGGAAACACCATATATTTT	CASSQASGTGNTIYF
.	TRBJ2-2	15	TRBV19	.	TGTGCCAGTACTAGCAGGGGTTACTTTGGCGGGGAGCTGTTTTTT	CASTSRGYFGGELFF
.	TRBJ2-7	15	TRBV18	once	TGTGCCAGCTCAGCCACCTACGTCACGAACTACGAGCAGTACTTC	CASSATYVTNYEQYF
.	TRBJ2-7	15	TRBV5-1	.	TGCGCCAGCAGCTTGGTGGCAGGGCTACTCTACGAGCAGTACTTC	CASSLVAGLLYEQYF
.	TRBJ1-1	14	TRBV7-9	.	TGTGCCAGCGGCCGGGGATTGATGAACACTGAAGCTTTCTTT	CASGRGLMNTEAFF
TRBD1	TRBJ1-4	13	TRBV7-2	few	TGTGCCAGCAGCTTGACAGGGGGCGAAAAACTGTTTTTT	CASSLTGGEKLFF
.	TRBJ2-3	15	TRBV19	.	TGTGCCAGTAGTACACTCGTAGTGGGCACAGATACGCAGTATTTT	CASSTLVVGTDTQYF
TRBD1	TRBJ1-2	16	TRBV14	.	TGTGCCAGCAGCCAAGTAGGTGGACAGGGGGCTTATGGCTACACCTTC	CASSQVGGQGAYGYTF
.	TRBJ2-3	12	TRBV28	.	TGTGCCAGTCACACGGGGGAGCGGTCGCAGTATTTT	CASHTGERSQYF
.	TRBJ1-1	14	TRBV11-2	.	TGTGCCAGCAGCTCATTCGACCGACAGCCTGAAGCTTTCTTT	CASSSFDRQPEAFF
.	TRBJ1-1	14	TRBV11-3	.	TGTGCCAGCAGCCGTCACCAGGGGAGAGGTGAAGCTTTCTTT	CASSRHQGRGEAFF
TRBD1	TRBJ2-1	15	TRBV19	.	TGTGCCAGTAGTATGAAGGTCCCGACAGGGAATGAGCAGTTCTTC	CASSMKVPTGNEQFF
.	TRBJ1-1	16	TRBV5-5	.	TGTGCCAGCAGCTTGGGGCCGGGACTGCGGAACACTGAAGCTTTCTTT	CASSLGPGLRNTEAFF
.	TRBJ2-3	16	TRBV7-8	.	TGTGCCAGCAGCTTAGGGGGGGGGCCTCGAACAGATACGCAGTATTTT	CASSLGGGPRTDTQYF
.	TRBJ2-2	14	TRBV2	.	TGTGCCAGCAGTAGGGAGACTGGCACCGGGGAGCTGTTTTTT	CASSRETGTGELFF
.	TRBJ1-2	15	TRBV19	.	TGTGCCAGTATCCCCGTCGGGGGAGAGGGCTATGGCTACACCTTC	CASIPVGGEGYGYTF
TRBD2	TRBJ2-3	16	TRBV24-1	.	TGTGCCACCAGTGAAAGACTAGCGGGGCGCACAGATACGCAGTATTTT	CATSERLAGRTDTQYF
TRBD1	TRBJ1-5	15	TRBV5-1	.	TGCGCCAGCAGCTTGGACGGGGACAGTCGGCAGCCCCAGCATTTT	CASSLDGDSRQPQHF
.	TRBJ2-2	15	TRBV5-1	.	TGCGCCAGCAGCCCCGGACTACTTAACACCGGGGAGCTGTTTTTT	CASSPGLLNTGELFF
.	TRBJ2-3	13	TRBV24-1	.	TGTGCCACCAGTGACCACCCCAGAGGTACGCAGTATTTT	CATSDHPRGTQYF
.	TRBJ2-5	13	TRBV28	.	TGTGCCAGCAGTCGGGGAGACCAAGAGACCCAGTACTTC	CASSRGDQETQYF
TRBD2	TRBJ2-1	16	TRBV9	.	TGTGCCAGCAGCGCTACGCTAGCGGGGGGGAACAATGAGCAGTTCTTC	CASSATLAGGNNEQFF
TRBD1	TRBJ1-6	15	TRBV6-5	.	TGTGCCAGCAGAACGGGACAGGGAAGCGTTTCACCCCTCCACTTT	CASRTGQGSVSPLHF
.	TRBJ2-1	16	TRBV2	.	TGTGCCAGCAGTGAAACTCTGATGATTTCCTACAATGAGCAGTTCTTC	CASSETLMISYNEQFF
.	TRBJ1-6	15	TRBV7-2	.	TGTGCCAGCAGCACAAGACAGTCTGGTAATTCACCCCTCCACTTT	CASSTRQSGNSPLHF
TRBD2	TRBJ2-1	13	TRBV7-8	once	TGTGCCAGCAGCTTTACGCGGGAGGGTGAGCAGTTCTTC	CASSFTREGEQFF
.	TRBJ1-1	13	TRBV2	.	TGTGCCAGCATGAGGGAGATGAACACTGAAGCTTTCTTT	CASMREMNTEAFF
TRBD2	TRBJ2-1	18	TRBV6-2/TRBV6-3	.	TGTGCCAGCAGTTACCCCACCGGGAGGATAGCGGGGGGGAATGAGCAGTTCTTC	CASSYPTGRIAGGNEQFF
TRBD1	TRBJ1-4	15	TRBV7-6	.	TGTGCCAGCAGGAAAGGGACAGGAGCTAATGAAAAACTGTTTTTT	CASRKGTGANEKLFF
.	TRBJ1-4	16	TRBV21-1	.	TGTGCCAGCAGCTCCGAACCGGGACAGGGTTGTGAAAAACTGTTTTTT	CASSSEPGQGCEKLFF
TRBD1	TRBJ1-1	16	TRBV4-3	.	TGCGCCAGCAGCCGAACCCGGGACAGAAGGAACACTGAAGCTTTCTTT	CASSRTRDRRNTEAFF
TRBD2	TRBJ2-5	14	TRBV28	.	TGTGCCAGCAGTTTATATTCCGGGGGGGAGACCCAGTACTTC	CASSLYSGGETQYF
.	TRBJ1-2	15	TRBV6-5	.	TGTGCCAGCAGTTACGAAAGCGGACAGCCTTATGGCTACACCTTC	CASSYESGQPYGYTF
.	TRBJ2-7	12	TRBV2	.	TGTGCCAGCAGAGCACTAGGGGGCGAGCAGTACTTC	CASRALGGEQYF
.	TRBJ2-3	16	TRBV11-2	.	TGTGCCAGCAGCTCCCAGGGATTCGCAAGGGGAGATACGCAGTATTTT	CASSSQGFARGDTQYF
.	TRBJ2-7	15	TRBV11-2	.	TGTGCCAGCAGCTTAGAGTTAGCAGCAGTCTCCGAGCAGTACTTC	CASSLELAAVSEQYF
TRBD1	TRBJ2-2	15	TRBV19	.	TGTGCCAGTAGTATCTGGACAGGGAACACCGGGGAGCTGTTTTTT	CASSIWTGNTGELFF
TRBD2	TRBJ2-1	14	TRBV18	.	TGTGCCAGCTCACCGGCGGGGGGGCCCAATGAGCAGTTCTTC	CASSPAGGPNEQFF
.	TRBJ2-3	13	TRBV18	.	TGTGCCAGCTCAGTAGGGGCCACAGATACGCAGTATTTT	CASSVGATDTQYF